These T cell receptor beta chains were read from a single sample in a study of cytomegalovirus exposure and HLA in healthy donors. Profiled with immunoSEQ multiplex PCR; TCRdb holds only in-frame clones, not every one. The top ten hold less than 15% of the sample, which has over 150,000 clones, roughly four fifths seen once. Sequenced: PBMCs. The receptors stem from a woman between 45 and 65 years old in good health and CMV-seronegative. Each CDR3 is given with its conserved first and last residue. A D gene is named only where the DNA matches it firmly. The listing skips clone size in some rows; elsewhere it reads once, few, many or a size class.

once	NA	11	TRBV20-1	TRBJ2-7	TGCAGTCTCCTCAGGAAAGTCGAGCAGTACTTC	CSLLRKVEQYF
NA	NA	16	TRBV27	TRBJ2-3	TGTGCCAGCAGTTTTAGAGGCCTACGGAGCACAGATACGCAGTATTTT	CASSFRGLRSTDTQYF
NA	NA	13	TRBV19	TRBJ1-6	TGTGCCAGTAGTAGCACACAAGATGCACCCCTCCACTTT	CASSSTQDAPLHF
NA	TRBD1	16	TRBV28	TRBJ2-5	TGTGCCAGCAGCAGGAACCGGGACAGGGGGCGCGAGACCCAGTACTTC	CASSRNRDRGRETQYF
NA	NA	13	TRBV28	TRBJ1-4	TGTGCCAGCGACGGAGGGGCTAATGAAAAACTGTTTTTT	CASDGGANEKLFF
NA	TRBD2	19	TRBV28	TRBJ2-2	TGTGCCAGCAGTTTATTCCCCGGACTAGCGGGAATGGAAACCGGGGAGCTGTTTTTT	CASSLFPGLAGMETGELFF
NA	NA	17	TRBV28	TRBJ1-5	TGTGCCAGCAGTCGCGCGTTGGACAGATATAGCAATCAGCCCCAGCATTTT	CASSRALDRYSNQPQHF
NA	TRBD2	16	TRBV10-3	TRBJ2-5	TGTGCCATCAGTGAAGGTCTAGCGGGGGGGCAAGAGACCCAGTACTTC	CAISEGLAGGQETQYF
NA	TRBD1	14	TRBV9	TRBJ1-5	TGTGCCAGCAGCCCGGGGACAGGGGGTCTAGCCCAGCATTTT	CASSPGTGGLAQHF
NA	TRBD2	14	TRBV7-3	TRBJ2-2	TGTGCCAGCTCCGGGGGGAGATACACCGGGGAGCTGTTTTTT	CASSGGRYTGELFF
NA	NA	13	TRBV2	TRBJ2-2	TGTGCCAGCTCCCAACAGAACACCGGGGAGCTGTTTTTT	CASSQQNTGELFF
NA	TRBD1	15	TRBV2	TRBJ2-7	TGTGCCAGCAGGGATCGGACAGGGATAGTCTACGAGCAGTACTTC	CASRDRTGIVYEQYF
NA	NA	13	TRBV15	TRBJ2-5	TGTGCCACCAGCAGAGGGCTAACGGAGGAGCAGTACTTC	CATSRGLTEEQYF
NA	NA	15	TRBV11-2	TRBJ2-2	TGTGCCAGCAGCCGCGGGTCCGGAAACACCGGGGAGCTGTTTTTT	CASSRGSGNTGELFF